This TCR beta chain emerged from a study of blood T cell repertoires in COVID-19. Across the whole study: Sites across the United States, Italy and Spain contributed samples from acute and convalescent COVID-19. PBMCs, B-cell-depleted T cells, or T cells were the source of the cDNA or gDNA that made up the material.

Original data processing: Scientists estimated how many nucleated cells there were by amplifying reference gene primers. This table comes from immunoSEQ multiplex PCR, and its TCRdb copy is limited to in-frame clones, with some not included. From that table come the V and J calls and clone size; the DNA was used to work out D and trimming. Altogether around 30,000 clones are present, about 91% being singletons, with the ten largest covering around 2.2%. The germline V gene has CDR1 LNHDA and CDR2 SQIVND (reference sequence). This CDR3 region has 14 residues. The V end was cut by 9 bases, the J end by 4 bases, with 16 bases between.

The material sequenced was peripheral blood. The chain combines TRBV19 with TRBJ1-3; possibly TRBD1 for D (6 bases). The clonotype comes from a man between 50 and 59 years old with active COVID-19. DNA for the CDR3: TGTGCCAGCCACCGCGGGGGCTCGGGAAACACCATATATTTT. It encodes CASHRGGSGNTIYF.